A selection of T cell receptor beta chains follows, all from one sample in a study of post-analysis software for immune sequencing data. Each CDR3 protein gets one entry after TCRdb re-called the PCR reads with MiXCR. The table records hundreds of thousands of distinct CDR3 sequences, roughly 45% of them present only once. What was sequenced was blood. These receptors all come from a girl aged 5 to 17 with multiple sclerosis. The CDR3 runs from the conserved cysteine through the conserved F or W. Each record gives: J gene, V gene, clone size, D gene, CDR3 length, CDR3 DNA, CDR3 protein. A D gene is named only where the DNA matches it firmly. The size entry is marked missing in some rows and otherwise reads once, few, many or a size class.

j_call: TRBJ2-7
v_call: TRBV9
clone_size: .
d_call: .
cdr3_length: 13
cdr3_nt: TGTGCCAGCAGCGTAGACCCCCGCTTCGAGCAGTACTTC
cdr3_aa: CASSVDPRFEQYF

j_call: TRBJ2-1
v_call: TRBV12-3/TRBV12-4
clone_size: .
d_call: TRBD2
cdr3_length: 16
cdr3_nt: TGTGCCAGCAGGTTGACTAGCGGGAGTTCCTACAATGAGCAGTTCTTC
cdr3_aa: CASRLTSGSSYNEQFF

j_call: TRBJ1-1
v_call: TRBV7-3
clone_size: .
d_call: .
cdr3_length: 15
cdr3_nt: TGTGCCAGCAGCTTAATCGGGGATCAGGGGAGGGAGGCTTTCTTT
cdr3_aa: CASSLIGDQGREAFF

j_call: TRBJ1-2
v_call: TRBV12-3/TRBV12-4
clone_size: .
d_call: .
cdr3_length: 13
cdr3_nt: TGTGCCAGCAGTTTGGGGCAGCGAAATGGCTACACCTTC
cdr3_aa: CASSLGQRNGYTF

j_call: TRBJ2-5
v_call: TRBV24-1
clone_size: few
d_call: .
cdr3_length: 14
cdr3_nt: TGTGCCACCAGTCACGGGAGTCCGGGAGAGACCCAGTACTTC
cdr3_aa: CATSHGSPGETQYF

j_call: TRBJ2-5
v_call: TRBV29-1
clone_size: many
d_call: .
cdr3_length: 13
cdr3_nt: TGCAGCGTTGAAACAGCCAGAACGGAGACCCAGTACTTC
cdr3_aa: CSVETARTETQYF

j_call: TRBJ1-5
v_call: TRBV15
clone_size: .
d_call: .
cdr3_length: 18
cdr3_nt: TGTGCCACCAGCAGAGATCTGGGGCAGGGAGGTGGCAATCAGCCCCAGCATTTT
cdr3_aa: CATSRDLGQGGGNQPQHF

j_call: TRBJ1-3
v_call: TRBV7-9
clone_size: .
d_call: .
cdr3_length: 13
cdr3_nt: TGTGCCAGCAGCTTAGAGCTTGGAAACACCATATATTTT
cdr3_aa: CASSLELGNTIYF

j_call: TRBJ2-5
v_call: TRBV29-1
clone_size: .
d_call: .
cdr3_length: 17
cdr3_nt: TGCAGCGTTGTGGGCCGCCTTAAGGCTATTGGAAGGAAGACCCAGTACTTC
cdr3_aa: CSVVGRLKAIGRKTQYF

j_call: TRBJ2-1
v_call: TRBV10-3
clone_size: .
d_call: .
cdr3_length: 12
cdr3_nt: TGTGCCATCAGTGATGTGCGCCCGGAGCAGTTCTTC
cdr3_aa: CAISDVRPEQFF

j_call: TRBJ2-7
v_call: TRBV29-1
clone_size: .
d_call: .
cdr3_length: 15
cdr3_nt: TGCAGCGTTGAAGGTTTGGGTGGGCGGCTGGGTGAGCAGTACTTC
cdr3_aa: CSVEGLGGRLGEQYF

j_call: TRBJ2-1
v_call: TRBV10-3
clone_size: many
d_call: .
cdr3_length: 13
cdr3_nt: TGTGCCATCAGACTGGACGAAAACAATGAGCAGTTCTTC
cdr3_aa: CAIRLDENNEQFF

j_call: TRBJ2-7
v_call: TRBV4-2
clone_size: .
d_call: .
cdr3_length: 15
cdr3_nt: TGTGCCAGCAGCCAAGATCGGGGTTCCCTCTACGAGCAGTACTTC
cdr3_aa: CASSQDRGSLYEQYF

j_call: TRBJ2-1
v_call: TRBV3-1
clone_size: few
d_call: .
cdr3_length: 18
cdr3_nt: TGTGCCAGCAGCCAAGAATTCGGTGAGGCTATTATTTACAATGAGCAGTTCTTC
cdr3_aa: CASSQEFGEAIIYNEQFF

j_call: TRBJ2-1
v_call: TRBV5-1
clone_size: .
d_call: TRBD2
cdr3_length: 17
cdr3_nt: TGCGCCAGCAGCTTGGCTGGACCGGGACTAGCGTGGAATGAGCAGTTCTTC
cdr3_aa: CASSLAGPGLAWNEQFF

j_call: TRBJ2-7
v_call: TRBV7-2
clone_size: .
d_call: TRBD1
cdr3_length: 15
cdr3_nt: TGTGCCAGCGCCTCAGGAGGGACAGGGACCAACGAGCAGTACTTC
cdr3_aa: CASASGGTGTNEQYF

j_call: TRBJ2-2
v_call: TRBV6-5
clone_size: few
d_call: TRBD1
cdr3_length: 15
cdr3_nt: TGTGCCAGCAGCCCCAGACAGGGGGGCGCCGGGGAGCTGTTTTTT
cdr3_aa: CASSPRQGGAGELFF

j_call: TRBJ1-1
v_call: TRBV29-1
clone_size: .
d_call: .
cdr3_length: 13
cdr3_nt: TGCAGCGTTGAGCGCAGATTGAACACTGAAGCTTTCTTT
cdr3_aa: CSVERRLNTEAFF

j_call: TRBJ2-7
v_call: TRBV28
clone_size: .
d_call: .
cdr3_length: 17
cdr3_nt: TGTGCCAGCAGTTCCCTAGCGAGTGGGAGTAGGCGGTACGAGCAGTACTTC
cdr3_aa: CASSSLASGSRRYEQYF

j_call: TRBJ2-7
v_call: TRBV6-5
clone_size: few
d_call: .
cdr3_length: 14
cdr3_nt: TGTGCCAGCAGTCTTGACAGGCAGCACTACGAGCAGTACTTC
cdr3_aa: CASSLDRQHYEQYF

j_call: TRBJ2-1
v_call: TRBV28
clone_size: .
d_call: .
cdr3_length: 16
cdr3_nt: TGTGCCAGCAGCCCCTCAGGTGCGTTTGGATACAATGAGCAGTTCTTC
cdr3_aa: CASSPSGAFGYNEQFF

j_call: TRBJ1-5
v_call: TRBV6-2/TRBV6-3
clone_size: .
d_call: .
cdr3_length: 16
cdr3_nt: TGTGCCACGGCTCCCCGCGGCAGGCGAAGCAATCAGCCCCAGCATTTT
cdr3_aa: CATAPRGRRSNQPQHF

j_call: TRBJ2-3
v_call: TRBV6-6
clone_size: .
d_call: .
cdr3_length: 15
cdr3_nt: TGTGCCAGCAGTCCAGACGCCTCTAGCACAGATACGCAGTATTTT
cdr3_aa: CASSPDASSTDTQYF

j_call: TRBJ1-5
v_call: TRBV5-6
clone_size: once
d_call: .
cdr3_length: 19
cdr3_nt: TGTGCCAGCAGCTTGGCCGGAGGTGGCGGGTGGGTTAGCAATCAGCCCCAGCATTTT
cdr3_aa: CASSLAGGGGWVSNQPQHF

j_call: TRBJ1-2
v_call: TRBV5-5
clone_size: .
d_call: TRBD1
cdr3_length: 15
cdr3_nt: TGTGCCAGCAGCTTCGGGACAGGGTTTGCCTATGGCTACACCTTC
cdr3_aa: CASSFGTGFAYGYTF

j_call: TRBJ2-5
v_call: TRBV25-1
clone_size: .
d_call: TRBD2
cdr3_length: 14
cdr3_nt: TGTGCCAGCAGTGAATTTGGGGGCGGGAGGGAGCAGTACTTC
cdr3_aa: CASSEFGGGREQYF

j_call: TRBJ2-2
v_call: TRBV10-3
clone_size: few
d_call: .
cdr3_length: 16
cdr3_nt: TGTGCCATCAGTGAACTAGGGGTTCGTGGCACCGGGGAGCTGTTTTTT
cdr3_aa: CAISELGVRGTGELFF

j_call: TRBJ1-1
v_call: TRBV7-3
clone_size: .
d_call: .
cdr3_length: 14
cdr3_nt: TGTGCCAGCAGCCCGGGACCGACGAACACTGAAGCTTTCTTT
cdr3_aa: CASSPGPTNTEAFF

j_call: TRBJ2-1
v_call: TRBV7-9
clone_size: .
d_call: TRBD2
cdr3_length: 16
cdr3_nt: TGTGCCAGCAGCTTACTAGCGGGAAAGGGAGGGAATGAGCAGTTCTTC
cdr3_aa: CASSLLAGKGGNEQFF

j_call: TRBJ2-1
v_call: TRBV6-5
clone_size: few
d_call: TRBD2
cdr3_length: 14
cdr3_nt: TGTGCCAGCAAGCGGGGCACCCGTTACAATGAGCAGTTCTTC
cdr3_aa: CASKRGTRYNEQFF

j_call: TRBJ2-7
v_call: TRBV12-3/TRBV12-4
clone_size: .
d_call: .
cdr3_length: 13
cdr3_nt: TGTGCCAGCAGCAGACAGACTACCTACGAGCAGTACTTC
cdr3_aa: CASSRQTTYEQYF

j_call: TRBJ2-5
v_call: TRBV27
clone_size: .
d_call: .
cdr3_length: 14
cdr3_nt: TGTGCCAGCAGTTTTATAGATACGGAAGAGACCCAGTACTTC
cdr3_aa: CASSFIDTEETQYF

j_call: TRBJ1-2
v_call: TRBV12-3/TRBV12-4
clone_size: .
d_call: .
cdr3_length: 13
cdr3_nt: TGTGCCAGCAGCGTGGACAAGGCGGATGGCTACACCTTC
cdr3_aa: CASSVDKADGYTF

j_call: TRBJ2-1
v_call: TRBV28
clone_size: .
d_call: TRBD2
cdr3_length: 13
cdr3_nt: TGTGCCGCGGGGGTTGGGGAAACGACTGAGCAGTTCTTC
cdr3_aa: CAAGVGETTEQFF

j_call: TRBJ2-7
v_call: TRBV5-1
clone_size: few
d_call: TRBD1
cdr3_length: 14
cdr3_nt: TGCGCCAGCAGCGGCGGGACAGGGGGCTACGAGCAGTACTTC
cdr3_aa: CASSGGTGGYEQYF

j_call: TRBJ2-1
v_call: TRBV28
clone_size: .
d_call: TRBD2
cdr3_length: 16
cdr3_nt: TGTACCAGCACCCAGAGGGCTAGCGGTACCTACAATGAGCAGTTCTTC
cdr3_aa: CTSTQRASGTYNEQFF

j_call: TRBJ2-5
v_call: TRBV29-1
clone_size: few
d_call: .
cdr3_length: 11
cdr3_nt: TGCAGCGTTGACGAGGGAGAGACCCAGTACTTC
cdr3_aa: CSVDEGETQYF

j_call: TRBJ2-3
v_call: TRBV29-1
clone_size: .
d_call: .
cdr3_length: 14
cdr3_nt: TGCAGCGTTGAACCAGGGGACGACCGAGATACGCAGTATTTT
cdr3_aa: CSVEPGDDRDTQYF